This T cell receptor beta chain was identified in a study of T cell responses to AZD1222 COVID-19 vaccine. Points from the study as a whole: Most donors were white British and more were female, and clonal diversity was possibly underestimated.

Germline assignment: CDR1 SGHAT and CDR2 FQNNGV. The length of the CDR3 is 13 residues. Sequencing was performed with immunoSEQ multiplex PCR; in TCRdb, only in-frame clones are kept and a portion is missing. The sample shows roughly 30,000 clones, approximately 80% of them seen only once. A word on this clone: Its antigen is undetermined. An end of the junction differs from the germline gene, which may be a read error.

The clonotype comes from an adult who received the AZD1222 COVID-19 vaccine. The chain combines TRBV11-2 with TRBJ2-2; no firm D call. The source was peripheral blood, collected 28 days after the second AZD1222 dose. The CDR3 protein is CASSFDPVQGWSF. CDR3 in DNA: TGTGCCAGCAGCTTTGACCCGGTCCAAGGGTGGTCTTTT.